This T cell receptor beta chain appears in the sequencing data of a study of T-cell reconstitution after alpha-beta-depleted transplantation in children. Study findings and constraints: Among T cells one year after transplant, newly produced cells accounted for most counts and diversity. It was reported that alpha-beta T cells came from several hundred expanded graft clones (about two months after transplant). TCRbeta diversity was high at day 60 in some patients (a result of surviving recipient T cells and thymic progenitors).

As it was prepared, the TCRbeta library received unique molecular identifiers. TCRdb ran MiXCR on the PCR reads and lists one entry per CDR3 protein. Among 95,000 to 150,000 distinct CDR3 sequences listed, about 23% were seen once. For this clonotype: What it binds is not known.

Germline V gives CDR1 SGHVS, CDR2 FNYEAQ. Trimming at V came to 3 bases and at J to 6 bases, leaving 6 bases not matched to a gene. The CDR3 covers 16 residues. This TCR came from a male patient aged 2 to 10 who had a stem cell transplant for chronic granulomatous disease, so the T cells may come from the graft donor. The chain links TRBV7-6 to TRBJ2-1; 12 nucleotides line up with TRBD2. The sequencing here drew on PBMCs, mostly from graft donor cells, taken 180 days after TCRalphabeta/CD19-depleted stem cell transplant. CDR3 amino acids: CASSLVASGRGNEQFF. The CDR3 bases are TGTGCCAGCAGCTTGGTCGCTAGCGGGAGGGGCAATGAGCAGTTCTTC. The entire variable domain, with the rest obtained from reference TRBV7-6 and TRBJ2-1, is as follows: GAGVSQSPRYKVTKRGQDVALRCDPISGHVSLYWYRQALGQGPEFLTYFNYEAQQDKSGLPNDRFSAERPEGSISTLTIQRTEQRDSAMYRCASSLVASGRGNEQFFGPGTRLTVL.